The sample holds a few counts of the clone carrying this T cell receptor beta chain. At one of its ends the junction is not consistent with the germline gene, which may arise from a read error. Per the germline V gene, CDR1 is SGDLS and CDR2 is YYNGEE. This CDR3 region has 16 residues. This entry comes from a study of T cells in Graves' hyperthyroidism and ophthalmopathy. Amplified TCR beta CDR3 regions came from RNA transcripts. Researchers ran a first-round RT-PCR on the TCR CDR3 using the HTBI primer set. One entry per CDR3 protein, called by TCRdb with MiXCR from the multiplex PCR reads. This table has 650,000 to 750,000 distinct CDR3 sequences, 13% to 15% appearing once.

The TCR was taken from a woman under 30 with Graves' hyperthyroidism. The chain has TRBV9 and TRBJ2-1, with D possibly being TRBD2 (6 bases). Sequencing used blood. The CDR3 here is CASSLHAGSSYNERFF. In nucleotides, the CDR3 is TGTGCCAGCAGCCTCCATGCGGGGAGCTCCTACAATGAGCGGTTCTTC.